This T cell receptor (beta chain) comes out of a study of blood T cell repertoires in COVID-19. As for the study in general: COVID-19 samples collected from the United States, Italy and Spain covered acute and convalescent phases.

Here immunoSEQ multiplex PCR was the method, and the copy in TCRdb shows in-frame clones only, minus some. The repertoire consists of roughly 98,000 clones, with 80% to 95% occurring once and the leading ten covering approximately 6%. Losses at the gene ends were 0 bases for V and 1 base for J; bases not matched to a gene: 5. The germline gives CDR1 WSHSY, CDR2 SAAADI. The CDR3 consists of 17 residues. The clonotype comes from a woman aged 60 to 75 with active COVID-19. Sequenced material: peripheral blood. This sequence joins TRBV10-2 and TRBJ1-5; 8 bases are a match to TRBD1. In DNA form, the CDR3 reads TGCGCCAGCAGTGAGTCTGGGACAGGCGGGAGCAATCAGCCCCAGCATTTT. Residues: CASSESGTGGSNQPQHF.